This section outlines one T cell receptor (beta chain) sequence together with its context. As handled by the study authors: Cell counts per sample came from amplifying reference gene primers. Clones were sequenced by immunoSEQ multiplex PCR, and TCRdb holds only the in-frame ones, with some missing. V, J and clone size reflect that table, while D and trimming were determined from the DNA. The repertoire holds about 370,000 clones, with approximately 90% as singletons. Shortly before study entry, within 2 weeks, exposed participants had met a COVID-19 case. These data originate in a study of blood T cell repertoires in COVID-19. Study as a whole: Sites across the United States, Italy and Spain contributed samples from acute and convalescent COVID-19.

V lost 4 bases and J 4 bases, leaving 13 bases between the germline ends. The germline gives CDR1 SEHNR, CDR2 FQNEAQ (reference sequence). The CDR3 contains 15 residues. The clonotype was recovered from a woman aged 35 to 49 who had been exposed to COVID-19. Sequencing used PBMCs or T cells enriched from blood (not recorded which). The chain combines TRBV7-9 with TRBJ2-2; the D gene is possibly TRBD2 (6 bases). CDR3 DNA: TGTGCCAGCAGCTCCCCGGGAGCGGGCACCGGGGAGCTGTTTTTT. Its protein product is CASSSPGAGTGELFF.